The 24 T cell receptor beta chains listed next were all sequenced from one sample in a study of cytomegalovirus exposure and HLA in healthy donors. Profiling relied on immunoSEQ multiplex PCR, and the TCRdb table lists in-frame clones only, not all of them. The sample includes tens of thousands of clones, 94% seen only once; the top ten take about 0.63%. The sample taken for sequencing was PBMCs. The receptor set was obtained from a woman younger than 35 in good health and CMV-seronegative.

The chain couples TRBV5-1 to TRBJ2-1; 10 bases are a match to TRBD2. Losses at the gene ends were 2 bases for V and 4 bases for J; bases not matched to a gene: 3. Germline V gives CDR1 SGHRS, CDR2 YFSETQ. The CDR3 runs to 15 residues. CDR3 amino acids: CASSFSGGIYNEQFF. The CDR3, as DNA: TGCGCCAGCAGCTTTAGCGGGGGGATTTACAATGAGCAGTTCTTC.

The chain's CDR3 is CASSSDTGGEAFF. For the CDR3, the DNA is TGTGCCAGCAGCTCTGACACAGGCGGTGAAGCTTTCTTT. The gene calls are TRBV7-9 and TRBJ1-1; tentatively, D is TRBD1 (5 bases). Germline lookup yields CDR1 SEHNR and CDR2 FQNEAQ (reference sequence). The V end lost 4 bases, the J end lost 7 bases, and 13 bases lay between the germline ends. CDR3 length: 13 residues.

The V call is TRBV2, the J call TRBJ2-1, with TRBD1 matching over 7 bases. The CDR3 covers 12 residues. CDR1 is SNHLY, CDR2 FYNNEI, per germline. With 5 bases clipped from V and 9 bases from J, the junction kept 4 bases outside the gene matches. DNA of the CDR3: TGTGCCAGCAGTCCAACAGGGGCTGAGCAGTTCTTC. Translated, it gives CASSPTGAEQFF.

This clone was found once. This chain uses TRBV18 with TRBJ1-4; the D gene is possibly TRBD1 (5 bases). The CDR3 is made up of 14 amino acids. Germline V gene data show CDR1 as KGHSH and CDR2 as LQKENI. V lost 3 bases and J 5 bases, leaving 10 bases between the germline ends. The CDR3 sequence: CASSPGHLNEKLFF. The DNA of the CDR3 is TGTGCCAGCTCACCCGGACACTTGAATGAAAAACTGTTTTTT.

The chain couples TRBV19 to TRBJ2-5; D is perhaps TRBD1 (6 bases). In germline, CDR1 is LNHDA, CDR2 SQIVND (reference sequence). V was cut by 5 bases and J by 5 bases, with 21 bases left in between. The CDR3 spans 16 residues. CDR3 loop: CASSFNRDTNEETQYF. The DNA for the CDR3 is TGTGCCAGTAGTTTTAACCGGGACACAAACGAGGAGACCCAGTACTTC.

This chain links TRBV19 with TRBJ1-5; unclear D gene. This CDR3 spans 14 amino acids. V dropped 6 bases and J dropped 2 bases, with 11 bases sitting between them. The germline gives CDR1 LNHDA, CDR2 SQIVND (reference sequence). Here the CDR3 reads CASRNAGGNQPQHF. CDR3 nucleotides: TGTGCCAGTAGGAACGCCGGGGGCAATCAGCCCCAGCATTTT.

This chain joins TRBV6-5 and TRBJ2-1, with a possible D match to TRBD1 (5 bases). The CDR3 has 14 residues. The germline gives CDR1 MNHEY, CDR2 SVGAGI. With 6 bases removed from V and 10 bases from J, the gap between germline ends came to 19 bases. The CDR3, as DNA: TGTGCCAGCAGCCCCCCCTCCGACAGCCCCGAGCAGTTCTTC. Protein sequence: CASSPPSDSPEQFF.

The rearrangement links TRBV11-2 to TRBJ1-4, with D possibly being TRBD1 (5 bases). V lost 5 bases to trimming and J lost 10 bases, with 23 bases between them. This CDR3 spans 16 amino acids. Germline V lookup: CDR1 SGHAT, CDR2 FQNNGV. This chain's CDR3 is CASSPSLGPGRGKLFF. The CDR3, as DNA: TGTGCCAGCAGCCCCTCCTTAGGACCCGGTAGGGGAAAACTGTTTTTT.

This chain links TRBV6-5 with TRBJ2-3; the D gene is possibly TRBD2 (5 bases). Germline-derived CDR1 and CDR2 are MNHEY and SVGAGI. Deletions cut 5 bases from V and 2 bases from J, with 11 bases between. The CDR3 contains 14 residues. The CDR3 DNA is TGTGCCAGCAGTGTAAGCGGAATCACAGATACGCAGTATTTT. It translates to CASSVSGITDTQYF.

The V call is TRBV9, the J call TRBJ2-2; 11 positions agree with TRBD2. The CDR3 extends over 16 amino acids. Unmatched junction bases numbered 2, after V lost 1 base and J lost 3 bases. The germline V gene encodes CDR1 SGDLS and CDR2 YYNGEE. The CDR3 nucleotides are TGTGCCAGCAGCGTATCTAGCGGGGGGCACACCGGGGAGCTGTTTTTT. Translation gives CASSVSSGGHTGELFF.

The J gene is TRBJ2-6, the V gene TRBV5-5; D is ambiguous. The CDR3 consists of 16 residues. V gave up 0 bases and J gave up 0 bases, with 7 bases separating them. Per the germline V gene, CDR1 is SGHKS and CDR2 is YYEKEE (reference sequence). The CDR3 nucleotides are TGTGCCAGCAGCTTGGACAGAACCTCTGGGGCCAACGTCCTGACTTTC. Translating gives CASSLDRTSGANVLTF.

The J gene is TRBJ2-5, the V gene TRBV5-1; 8 nucleotides agree with TRBD2. From germline, CDR1 is SGHRS and CDR2 YFSETQ. Losses at the gene ends were 1 base for V and 7 bases for J; bases not matched to a gene: 12. This CDR3 contains 16 residues. This CDR3 reads CASSLMRGVGLRTQYF. CDR3 bases: TGCGCCAGCAGCTTGATGCGGGGGGTGGGCCTACGGACCCAGTACTTC.

The CDR3 bases are TGTGCCAGCAGCTTAAAGACGGGATCTGGGGCCAACGTCCTGACTTTC. It yields the protein CASSLKTGSGANVLTF. The V gene is TRBV7-3, the J gene TRBJ2-6; maybe TRBD2 (5 bases). Trimming pared 1 base from V and 1 base from J, leaving 8 bases between. This CDR3 comprises 16 residues. Germline values: CDR1 SGHTA, CDR2 FQGTGA.

Written as DNA, the CDR3 is TGTGCCAGCAGCCCCCAACTGACAGGGAACTATGGCTACACCTTC. Its protein product is CASSPQLTGNYGYTF. This chain connects TRBV9 to TRBJ1-2; 7 positions match TRBD1. This CDR3 contains 15 residues. The ends lost 4 bases at V and 2 bases at J; junction bases unmatched: 8. Looked up from germline, CDR1 is SGDLS and CDR2 is YYNGEE.

This chain joins TRBV30 and TRBJ1-2; 8 bases are shared with TRBD1. The germline V gene has CDR1 GTSNPN and CDR2 SVGIG (reference sequence). J lost 4 bases, V lost 3 bases, and 4 bases had no gene match. The CDR3 extends over 13 amino acids. Here the CDR3 DNA reads TGTGCCTGGAGAGGACAGGGCGGCTATGGCTACACCTTC. The encoded protein is CAWRGQGGYGYTF. The complete variable domain, with remaining parts taken from reference TRBV30 and TRBJ1-2, reads SQTIHQWPATLVQPVGSPLSLECTVEGTSNPNLYWYRQAAGRGLQLLFYSVGIGQISSEVPQNLSASRPQDRQFILSSKKLLLSDSGFYLCAWRGQGGYGYTFGSGTRLTVV.

J is TRBJ1-3 and V is TRBV27, with TRBD1 matching 7 bases. The CDR3 totals 17 residues. V lost 5 bases and J lost 1; bases outside the gene matches: 11. From germline, CDR1 is MNHEY and CDR2 SMNVEV (reference sequence). CDR3 in amino acids: CASSQGQSGGSGNTIYF. The CDR3 nucleotides are TGTGCCAGCAGTCAGGGACAGTCAGGCGGATCTGGAAACACCATATATTTT.

Written as DNA, the CDR3 is TGTGCCAGCAGCCCACGGGCTAGCGGGGCCTACACCGGGGAGCTGTTTTTT. It translates to CASSPRASGAYTGELFF. The V call is TRBV7-3, the J call TRBJ2-2, with TRBD2 identical over 9 bases. The CDR3 extends over 17 amino acids. Germline V gene sequence: CDR1 SGHTA, CDR2 FQGTGA. Trimming at V came to 5 bases and at J to 3 bases, leaving 10 bases not matched to a gene.

The genes are TRBV5-1 and TRBJ1-2, with D perhaps matching TRBD1 (5 bases). Trimming removed 3 bases at V and 5 bases at J, with 17 bases between. CDR1 is SGHRS, CDR2 YFSETQ, per germline. This CDR3 contains 15 residues. CDR3 bases: TGCGCCAGCAGCTCATTCGGGGACTCTATATATGGCTACACCTTC. Protein product: CASSSFGDSIYGYTF.

The genes are TRBV7-9 and TRBJ1-1; 9 positions agree with TRBD1. CDR3 size: 12 residues. CDR1 is SEHNR and CDR2 is FQNEAQ in the germline V gene (reference sequence). The V segment lost 1 base and the J segment 11 bases; nucleotides outside the gene matches: 2. The CDR3 loop reads CASSLEGQGAFF. The DNA of the CDR3 is TGTGCCAGCAGCTTAGAGGGACAGGGCGCTTTCTTT.

The gene calls are TRBV11-2 and TRBJ1-6, with a possible D match to TRBD1 (6 bases). The V and J ends lost 4 bases and 3 bases respectively, with 10 bases between them. Germline values: CDR1 SGHAT, CDR2 FQNNGV. This CDR3 region has 15 residues. CDR3 region: CASSSRDNYNSPLHF. In DNA, the CDR3 is TGTGCCAGCAGCTCCCGGGACAACTATAATTCACCCCTCCACTTT.

This chain connects TRBV21-1 to TRBJ2-6; the DNA was not used to check the table's D call, TRBD1. TRBV21-1 is a documented pseudogene. The CDR3 spans 18 residues. The CDR3 DNA sequence: TGTGCCAGCAGCAAACTGCACAGGGTAAACTCTGGGGCCAACGTCCTGACTTTC. Protein sequence: CASSKLHRVNSGANVLTF.

The chain recombines TRBV5-1 with TRBJ1-2; TRBD1 aligns across 8 bases. Per germline, CDR1 SGHRS and CDR2 YFSETQ. V trimming: 2 bases; J trimming: 2 bases; junction bases outside the gene matches: 8. The CDR3 has 16 amino acids. The CDR3 DNA sequence: TGCGCCAGCAGCTTAACCTGGGACAGGAGGAACTATGGCTACACCTTC. Its translation is CASSLTWDRRNYGYTF.

V gene TRBV27 combines with J gene TRBJ2-7; tentative D call: TRBD1 (6 bases). V lost 0 bases and J 7 bases, leaving 16 bases between the germline ends. The CDR3 totals 15 residues. Germline loops: CDR1 MNHEY, CDR2 SMNVEV (reference sequence). This chain's CDR3 is CASSLSWTAALEQYF. CDR3 nucleotide sequence: TGTGCCAGCAGTTTATCGTGGACAGCCGCCCTGGAGCAGTACTTC.

V and J are TRBV6-1 and TRBJ2-1; TRBD2 agrees at 12 bases. CDR1 is MNHNS, CDR2 SASEGT, per germline. The CDR3 totals 15 residues. V was pared by 7 bases and J by 7 bases, with 8 bases of the junction left unmatched. CDR3 sequence (DNA): TGTGCCAGCAATCTCCTGGGACTAGCGGGTAATGAGCAGTTCTTC. This encodes CASNLLGLAGNEQFF.